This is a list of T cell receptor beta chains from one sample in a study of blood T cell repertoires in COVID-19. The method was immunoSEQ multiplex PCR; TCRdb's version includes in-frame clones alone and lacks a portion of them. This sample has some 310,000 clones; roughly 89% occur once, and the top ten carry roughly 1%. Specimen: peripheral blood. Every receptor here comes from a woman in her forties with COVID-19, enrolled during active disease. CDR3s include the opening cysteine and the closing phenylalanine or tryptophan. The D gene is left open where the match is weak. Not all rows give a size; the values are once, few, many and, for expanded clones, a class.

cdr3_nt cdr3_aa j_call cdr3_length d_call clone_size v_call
TGTGCCAGCAGCTTAGCGGGACAGGGACAGCCCCAGCATTTT CASSLAGQGQPQHF TRBJ1-5 14 TRBD1 - TRBV7-9
TGTGCCAGCAGCTTAGAGTCCCGCGTCCGGCAGTACTTC CASSLESRVRQYF TRBJ2-7 13 - - TRBV7-2
TGTGCCAGCAGTGCGCCCAGGGTTAATCAGCCCCAGCATTTT CASSAPRVNQPQHF TRBJ1-5 14 - - TRBV2
TGTGCCAGCAGTGCGTACTACGAGCAGTACTTC CASSAYYEQYF TRBJ2-7 11 - - TRBV28
TGTGCCAGCAGCTTATTGGTGGCTAGCTCCCTCCAAGAGACCCAGTACTTC CASSLLVASSLQETQYF TRBJ2-5 17 - - TRBV7-6
TGCGCCAGCAGCCAAGACTGGAAGGGGCATGAGCAGTTCTTC CASSQDWKGHEQFF TRBJ2-1 14 - - TRBV4-3
TGTGCCAGCAGCGTAGGGTCAAAAACTACGTCTGAAGCTTTCTTT CASSVGSKTTSEAFF TRBJ1-1 15 - - TRBV9
TGTGCCAGCAGTTATGTCTCATGGGGGACACAAGAGACCCAGTACTTC CASSYVSWGTQETQYF TRBJ2-5 16 - - TRBV6-5
TGTGCCAGCTCACCAGATTCTGAGGATACGCAGTATTTT CASSPDSEDTQYF TRBJ2-3 13 - - TRBV18
TGTGCCAGCAGTTCCGCCGGACTAGTTTCAGTCTATGAGCAGTTCTTC CASSSAGLVSVYEQFF TRBJ2-1 16 TRBD2 - TRBV28
TGTGCCAGCAGCCCTAAACGCTGGGGACAGAGCACAGATACGCAGTATTTT CASSPKRWGQSTDTQYF TRBJ2-3 17 TRBD1 - TRBV3-1/TRBV3-2
TGCGCCAGCAGCTACGACAGGTACACTGAAGCTTTCTTT CASSYDRYTEAFF TRBJ1-1 13 - - TRBV5-1
TGTGCCAGCAGTTTTATGTCCAGGGGGCGTCAGCCCCAGCATTTT CASSFMSRGRQPQHF TRBJ1-5 15 TRBD1 - TRBV28
TGTGCCAGCAGTCTCCGGACTAGCGGTTTGAGAAATACGCAGTATTTT CASSLRTSGLRNTQYF TRBJ2-3 16 TRBD2 - TRBV28
TGTGCCAGCAGTGGGGCAGGGAAATTTGCGCCCCAGCATTTT CASSGAGKFAPQHF TRBJ1-5 14 - once TRBV25-1
TGTGCCATCAGTGACCAGGGGGCGTTCGACTATGGCTACACCTTC CAISDQGAFDYGYTF TRBJ1-2 15 TRBD1 - TRBV10-3
TGTGCCAGCAGCACAGGACAGACGAACACTGAAGCTTTCTTT CASSTGQTNTEAFF TRBJ1-1 14 - - TRBV9
TGTGCCAGCAGTTCCCCCCGGATCTGGACAGGGACCGGAAACACCATATATTTT CASSSPRIWTGTGNTIYF TRBJ1-3 18 TRBD1 once TRBV2
TGTGCCTGGAGTGTGGGCAGGGAAGGTTTCGGGAGGAACACCATATATTTT CAWSVGREGFGRNTIYF TRBJ1-3 17 - few TRBV30
TGTGCCAGCACCCGTAGCGGGCCGGCCTACGAGCAGTACTTC CASTRSGPAYEQYF TRBJ2-7 14 TRBD2 - TRBV27
TGTGCCACCAGTGATTACGCGGGTAGCACAGATACGCAGTATTTT CATSDYAGSTDTQYF TRBJ2-3 15 - - TRBV24-1
TGTGCCAGCAGCCGGGTCGGAGGGACCCCCCGGAACACTGAAGCTTTCTTT CASSRVGGTPRNTEAFF TRBJ1-1 17 - - TRBV3-1/TRBV3-2
TGTGCCAGCAGTCCCGGGACAGGGAAGAGCTCCTACGAGCAGTACTTC CASSPGTGKSSYEQYF TRBJ2-7 16 TRBD1 - TRBV6-2/TRBV6-3
TGTGCCAGCAGCTTAAAGGGGGGGGTCTACGAGCAGTACTTC CASSLKGGVYEQYF TRBJ2-7 14 - - TRBV7-3
TGTGCCATCAGTGAGGCACGGACAGGGGCTCAGCCCCAGCATTTT CAISEARTGAQPQHF TRBJ1-5 15 TRBD1 - TRBV10-3
TGTGCCAGTAGTATTGGACTGGGCACTGAAGCTTTCTTT CASSIGLGTEAFF TRBJ1-1 13 - - TRBV19
TGCGCCAGCAGCCATGAAACAGGGGGCCTCTCTGGAAACACCATATATTTT CASSHETGGLSGNTIYF TRBJ1-3 17 TRBD1 - TRBV4-3
TGCAGTGCTGGTGTACAGGGTGGACTTCTCACAGATACGCAGTATTTT CSAGVQGGLLTDTQYF TRBJ2-3 16 - - TRBV20-1
TGTGCCACCAGCACTGCGGGGAACACCGGGGAGCTGTTTTTT CATSTAGNTGELFF TRBJ2-2 14 - - TRBV24-1
TGTGCCAGCAGCTTAAATCCACCGGGACTAGCTGGGGAGCAGTACTTC CASSLNPPGLAGEQYF TRBJ2-7 16 TRBD2 - TRBV7-2
TGCGCCAGCAGCCCAAACAGGGGAAGTTGGAACACCATATATTTT CASSPNRGSWNTIYF TRBJ1-3 15 TRBD1 - TRBV4-3
TGTGCCATCAGTGAAGTAGCGGGAGTTGATGAGCAGTTCTTC CAISEVAGVDEQFF TRBJ2-1 14 TRBD2 - TRBV10-3
TGTGCCAGCAGCTCTACAGGGGGAAACACCATATATTTT CASSSTGGNTIYF TRBJ1-3 13 - - TRBV11-3
TGCAGCGTAGTCGGGGCGGGGGTAACGAATGAGCAGTTCTTC CSVVGAGVTNEQFF TRBJ2-1 14 TRBD2 - TRBV29-1
TGTGCCAGTAATAAGGAGGGGGCCCCGGTCACTGAAGCTTTCTTT CASNKEGAPVTEAFF TRBJ1-1 15 TRBD1 - TRBV19
TGCAGCGTTGAGGGGGCGGGTAATGAAAAACTGTTTTTT CSVEGAGNEKLFF TRBJ1-4 13 - - TRBV29-1
TGTGCCAGCAGGGGACTAGCGGGACCCACAGATACGCAGTATTTT CASRGLAGPTDTQYF TRBJ2-3 15 TRBD2 - TRBV27
TGCGCCAGCAGCCGAGAGACAGGGCTCAATCAGCCCCAGCATTTT CASSRETGLNQPQHF TRBJ1-5 15 TRBD1 - TRBV4-1
TGTGCCAGCAGCTTAACTGGGACAGGGCGGACCGGGGAGCTGTTTTTT CASSLTGTGRTGELFF TRBJ2-2 16 TRBD1 once TRBV7-9
TGTGCCAGTAGTTCCTTCCCGGGGGACAGGGGATACGAGCAGTACTTC CASSSFPGDRGYEQYF TRBJ2-7 16 TRBD1 - TRBV19
TGCGCCAGCAGCTTGTGGTCAGGGGGACTGGGTAATGAAAAACTGTTTTTT CASSLWSGGLGNEKLFF TRBJ1-4 17 TRBD1 - TRBV5-1
TGCGCCAGCAGCCAAGATAGAGGGAGCATATCTGGGGCCAACGTCCTGACTTTC CASSQDRGSISGANVLTF TRBJ2-6 18 - - TRBV4-3
TGTGCCAGCAGCCCGCACGGACAGGGTGCCCCGGCGGGCTACACCTTC CASSPHGQGAPAGYTF TRBJ1-2 16 TRBD1 few TRBV9
TGTGCCAGCAGCGTAGGAGAGGCCTACTCCTACGAGCAGTACTTC CASSVGEAYSYEQYF TRBJ2-7 15 - - TRBV9
TGTGCCTGGAGTTTACAGGGCTATGGGAACTATGGCTACACCTTC CAWSLQGYGNYGYTF TRBJ1-2 15 - - TRBV30
TGTGCCAGTAGTCCAAGGAGGCAGGCGAGGACTGAAGCTTTCTTT CASSPRRQARTEAFF TRBJ1-1 15 - - TRBV19
TGTGCCAGCAGTTCAGACAGTGATTTCACTTATGGCTACACCTTC CASSSDSDFTYGYTF TRBJ1-2 15 - - TRBV6-6
TGCGCCAGCAGCCCGTCACTGGGCAGGGCCTTTGGCTACACCTTC CASSPSLGRAFGYTF TRBJ1-2 15 - - TRBV4-3
TGTGCCAGCATGTACAGCCACAATGAGCAGTTCTTC CASMYSHNEQFF TRBJ2-1 12 - - TRBV6-5
TGTGCCAGCAGCCAAGGGGCCGGGGGGCATGCAGATACGCAGTATTTT CASSQGAGGHADTQYF TRBJ2-3 16 - - TRBV3-1/TRBV3-2
TGTGCCAGCAGCTTAGGCGACGGGGGGAGATACGAGCAGTACTTC CASSLGDGGRYEQYF TRBJ2-7 15 TRBD2 - TRBV7-8
TGTGCCAGCAGTTTATCGTTAGCCTCAACCCGCTACGAGCAGTACTTC CASSLSLASTRYEQYF TRBJ2-7 16 - - TRBV27
TGCAGCGTTCATCCCGGACTAGCGGGTTCCTACGAGCAGTACTTC CSVHPGLAGSYEQYF TRBJ2-7 15 TRBD2 - TRBV29-1
TGTGCCAGCAGTTACTCCTCAGGGGTCAATCAGCCCCAGCATTTT CASSYSSGVNQPQHF TRBJ1-5 15 - few TRBV6-2/TRBV6-3
TGCGCCAGCACCCAACGCGGGTCGCTTCAAGAGACCCAGTACTTC CASTQRGSLQETQYF TRBJ2-5 15 - - TRBV5-1
TGTGCCAGCAGCTTGGGGCCCGACAATGAGCAGTTCTTC CASSLGPDNEQFF TRBJ2-1 13 - - TRBV5-5
TGTGCCAGCAGTTTAGTACAGCAAATTCACGAGCAGTACTTC CASSLVQQIHEQYF TRBJ2-7 14 - - TRBV27
TGTGCCAGCAGCTTATCGCTAGCGGGGACCTACGAGCAGTACTTC CASSLSLAGTYEQYF TRBJ2-7 15 TRBD2 - TRBV11-1
TGTGCCATCAGTGAGTCGGACAGGGTCGGGGAGACCCAGTACTTC CAISESDRVGETQYF TRBJ2-5 15 TRBD1 - TRBV10-3